The 17 T cell receptor beta chains presented below share a single source sample, sequenced in a study of T-cell memory formation after mild COVID-19. TCRdb recomputed calls from the 5' RACE reads with MiXCR, one row per CDR3 protein. Among some 31,000 distinct CDR3 sequences listed, around 12% were seen once. Sequenced: PBMCs or a T cell subset sorted from them (not recorded which). The origin of the receptors is an adult woman who had mild COVID-19 (a few samples of this study predate the infection). Cell type and time point are not known.

This chain uses TRBV7-3 with TRBJ2-3; a possible D gene is TRBD2 (7 bases). Trimming shortened V by 3 bases and J by 4 bases, and 14 bases separated the two germline ends. CDR3 size: 15 residues. Looked up from germline, CDR1 is SGHTA and CDR2 is FQGTGA. CDR3 DNA: TGTGCCAGCAGCTTCGGCGGGGGCCGGGCAGATACGCAGTATTTT. It is translated as CASSFGGGRADTQYF.

In this sample, this clonotype is medium-sized. This chain joins TRBV7-3 and TRBJ2-3, with D possibly being TRBD2 (6 bases). Trimming removed 2 bases at V and 6 bases at J, with 6 bases between. Germline V gene sequence: CDR1 SGHTA, CDR2 FQGTGA. This CDR3 region has 12 residues. CDR3 region: CASSLGRDTQYF. For the CDR3, the DNA is TGTGCCAGCAGCTTAGGGAGGGATACGCAGTATTTT.

This clonotype has ten or more counts. The chain uses TRBV6-4 and TRBJ2-3, with TRBD2 identical over 9 bases. This CDR3 contains 15 residues. Germline V gives CDR1 MRHNA, CDR2 SNTAGT. After removal of 6 bases from V and 5 bases from J, the junction contained 9 bases not matched to a gene. CDR3 coding DNA: TGTGCCAGCAGAGAGGGACTAGCCTTGAGAGATACGCAGTATTTT. This gives the protein CASREGLALRDTQYF.

This clonotype was recorded many times. This chain links TRBV12-3 or TRBV12-4 with TRBJ1-5, with D unresolved. The CDR3 is made up of 13 amino acids. Trimming took off 3 bases at V and 9 bases at J, with 12 bases between the two ends. CDR3 amino acids: CASSFGLKGPQHF. The CDR3 coding sequence is TGTGCCAGCAGTTTTGGCCTCAAGGGGCCCCAGCATTTT.

In this sample, this clonotype turned up many times. This chain's CDR3 is CASSLSVGETQYF. The DNA for the CDR3 is TGCGCCAGCAGCTTGTCGGTTGGGGAGACCCAGTACTTC. The V call is TRBV5-1, the J call TRBJ2-5, with no clear D. V was shortened by 1 base and J by 5 bases, with 9 bases between the two germline ends. The CDR3 loop spans 13 amino acids. Germline CDR1 and CDR2: SGHRS and YFSETQ.

The chain combines TRBV11-2 with TRBJ2-1; 10 bases line up with TRBD1. The CDR3 runs 15 residues. Losses at the gene ends were 3 bases for V and 6 bases for J; bases not matched to a gene: 5. The germline V gene encodes CDR1 SGHAT and CDR2 FQNNGV. The DNA for the CDR3 is TGTGCCAGCAGCTTGAGGGACAGGGGATCCAATGAGCAGTTCTTC. Translation: CASSLRDRGSNEQFF.

There are a few counts of this clonotype. An end of the junction does not agree with germline; a read error may underlie this. The rearrangement joins TRBV2 to TRBJ1-6; D is possibly TRBD1 (6 bases). Germline lookup yields CDR1 SNHLY and CDR2 FYNNEI. The CDR3 is 15 residues long. The CDR3 protein is CASTRTASHNSPLHF. CDR3 DNA: TGTGCCAGCACCCGGACAGCCTCCCATAATTCACCCCTCCACTTT.

Only a few counts were recorded for this clonotype. A read error may account for a junction end that differs from germline. The CDR3 DNA sequence: TGTGCCAGCAGCTTGCTCGGGAGTTCCAAAGAAACCCAGTACTTC. Protein product: CASSLLGSSKETQYF. This chain links TRBV5-4 with TRBJ2-5, with D perhaps TRBD2 (6 bases). The CDR3 is made up of 15 amino acids. Germline CDR1 and CDR2: SGHNT and YYREEE (reference sequence).

This clonotype showed up many times. The chain links TRBV24-1 to TRBJ2-1, with TRBD1 as a possible D gene (5 bases). Germline loops: CDR1 KGHDR, CDR2 SFDVKD. CDR3 length: 16 amino acids. Trimming took off 1 base at V and 3 bases at J, with 12 bases between the two ends. The CDR3 region is CATSDFGRASYNEQFF. The CDR3 nucleotides read TGTGCCACCAGTGATTTTGGCAGGGCTAGCTACAATGAGCAGTTCTTC.

At least ten counts were recorded for this clonotype. The chain employs TRBV5-4 and TRBJ2-3, with unresolved D. This CDR3 is built from 15 residues. Germline V gene data show CDR1 as SGHNT and CDR2 as YYREEE (reference sequence). V lost 0 bases, J lost 1 base, and 9 bases lay in between. Written as DNA, the CDR3 is TGTGCCAGCAGCTTGGTATCACCAGGCACAGATACGCAGTATTTT. It yields the protein CASSLVSPGTDTQYF.

In this sample, this clonotype turned up many times. This sequence joins TRBV20-1 and TRBJ2-7, with D possibly matching TRBD1 (7 bases). CDR1 DFQATT and CDR2 SNEGSKA come from the germline V gene (reference sequence). The V and J ends lost 1 base and 2 bases respectively, with 12 bases between them. The CDR3 runs 14 residues. The DNA for the CDR3 is TGCAGTGCTAGAGTTGGCAGGGGGGCCTACGAGCAGTACTTC. Its translation: CSARVGRGAYEQYF.

This clonotype has a count of ten or more. The chain recombines TRBV7-9 with TRBJ2-3, with 13 bases fitting TRBD2. Trimming cost V 4 bases and J 7 bases; bases outside gene matches: 14. Per germline, CDR1 SEHNR and CDR2 FQNEAQ (reference sequence). CDR3 length: 18 residues. DNA for the CDR3: TGTGCCAGCAGCTCGGGACTAGCGGGGATCACGACCACTCATACGCAGTATTTT. This sequence encodes CASSSGLAGITTTHTQYF.

This clonotype showed up many times. The chain couples TRBV5-6 to TRBJ2-3; possible D gene TRBD1, 6 bases. The CDR3 consists of 19 residues. V lost 3 bases and J lost 0, with 23 bases in between. Germline CDR1 is SGHDT and CDR2 is YYEEEE. The CDR3 coding sequence is TGTGCCAGCAGCTGGGATCTTTTTACAGGGAGTCTTAGCACAGATACGCAGTATTTT. It encodes CASSWDLFTGSLSTDTQYF.

Ten or more counts support this clonotype. V and J are TRBV7-9 and TRBJ1-2; D ambiguous. The V end lost 5 bases, the J end lost 4 bases, and 20 bases lay between the germline ends. Germline V CDR1 and CDR2: SEHNR, FQNEAQ (reference sequence). This CDR3 region has 16 residues. In nucleotides, the CDR3 is TGTGCCAGCAGCCCGCGGGGTACAGTGCTAACCTATGGCTACACCTTC. It yields the protein CASSPRGTVLTYGYTF.

This clonotype came up a few times. This chain connects TRBV5-4 to TRBJ2-1; 11 bases fit TRBD2. Germline lookup yields CDR1 SGHNT and CDR2 YYREEE (reference sequence). Trimming took 4 bases from V and 8 from J; bases not matched to a gene: 8. The CDR3 has 15 residues. CDR3 loop: CASSRGLAEGDEQFF. The CDR3 DNA reads as TGTGCCAGCAGCCGGGGACTAGCGGAGGGGGATGAGCAGTTCTTC.

The table lists this clonotype with many counts. This chain uses TRBV6-1 with TRBJ2-3; 12 bases agree with TRBD2. The CDR3 consists of 15 residues. Germline loops: CDR1 MNHNS, CDR2 SASEGT. Germline trimming cut 6 bases from V and 4 bases from J; bases unmatched to any gene: 5. CDR3 sequence: CASSLLAGGADTQYF. In DNA form, the CDR3 reads TGTGCCAGCAGCCTTCTAGCGGGGGGGGCAGATACGCAGTATTTT.

This clonotype is labeled medium-sized. The chain carries TRBV20-1 and TRBJ2-5, with a possible D match to TRBD2 (6 bases). Deletions cut 0 bases from V and 1 base from J, with 9 bases between. CDR3 length: 14 residues. Per germline, CDR1 DFQATT and CDR2 SNEGSKA (reference sequence). CDR3 DNA: TGCAGTGCTAGAGATGGAGGGACCCAAGAGACCCAGTACTTC. This sequence encodes CSARDGGTQETQYF.